The rows below give T cell receptor beta chains drawn from one sample of a study of technical replicates of blood from a handful of donors. The repertoire was sequenced with immunoSEQ multiplex PCR; TCRdb's copy has only in-frame clones and lacks some. The data show about 80,000 clones, roughly 94% seen once. The material sequenced was T cells isolated from PBMCs. The receptors here all came from a human donor in good health. CDR3s include the opening cysteine and the closing phenylalanine or tryptophan. Each record gives: D gene, J gene, V gene, clone size, CDR3 DNA, CDR3 protein. The D gene is left open where the match is weak. Only part of the rows carry a size: once, few, many, or a class if the clone is expanded.

D gene: TRBD1; J gene: TRBJ2-3; V gene: TRBV30; clone size: -; CDR3 DNA: TGTGCCTGGGGGACAGGGGGTTCTCCAGATACGCAGTATTTT; CDR3 protein: CAWGTGGSPDTQYF
D gene: TRBD1; J gene: TRBJ2-1; V gene: TRBV6-5; clone size: -; CDR3 DNA: TGTGCCAGCAGTTATGGGGACAGGGGGAATGAGCAGTTCTTC; CDR3 protein: CASSYGDRGNEQFF
D gene: TRBD2; J gene: TRBJ2-1; V gene: TRBV2; clone size: -; CDR3 DNA: TGTGCCAGCAGAAGGGTAGCGGGATCCTACAATGAGCAGTTCTTC; CDR3 protein: CASRRVAGSYNEQFF
D gene: TRBD2; J gene: TRBJ2-5; V gene: TRBV5-1; clone size: -; CDR3 DNA: TGCGCCAGCAGCTTAGGGACTAGCGGGACAGAGACCCAGTACTTC; CDR3 protein: CASSLGTSGTETQYF
D gene: TRBD1; J gene: TRBJ2-7; V gene: TRBV7-2; clone size: -; CDR3 DNA: TGTGCCAGCAGCTTCCTGGGACAGTCCTACGAGCAGTACTTC; CDR3 protein: CASSFLGQSYEQYF
D gene: -; J gene: TRBJ1-5; V gene: TRBV15; clone size: once; CDR3 DNA: TGTGCCACCCGTCCGGGGTTGAATCAGCCCCAGCATTTT; CDR3 protein: CATRPGLNQPQHF
D gene: TRBD2; J gene: TRBJ2-1; V gene: TRBV25-1; clone size: -; CDR3 DNA: TGTGCCAGCAGTGAGAGCGGGAGGGACTACAATGAGCAGTTCTTC; CDR3 protein: CASSESGRDYNEQFF
D gene: -; J gene: TRBJ1-1; V gene: TRBV19; clone size: -; CDR3 DNA: TGTGCCAGTAGACAATACCCGGGAGCATCCACTGAAGCTTTCTTT; CDR3 protein: CASRQYPGASTEAFF
D gene: TRBD2; J gene: TRBJ2-7; V gene: TRBV2; clone size: few; CDR3 DNA: TGTGCCAGCACCTTTGGACTAGCGGGGGGGGGCGAGCAGTACTTC; CDR3 protein: CASTFGLAGGGEQYF
D gene: -; J gene: TRBJ1-1; V gene: TRBV6-4; clone size: once; CDR3 DNA: TGTGCCAGCAGTCGGGAGGGGGACACTGAAGCTTTCTTT; CDR3 protein: CASSREGDTEAFF
D gene: TRBD2; J gene: TRBJ2-1; V gene: TRBV7-9; clone size: -; CDR3 DNA: TGTGCCAGCAGCTTAGCCCATCCTAGCGGGAGCTACAATGAGCAGTTCTTC; CDR3 protein: CASSLAHPSGSYNEQFF
D gene: TRBD2; J gene: TRBJ2-5; V gene: TRBV29-1; clone size: -; CDR3 DNA: TGCAGCGTTGACGCGGGGGGGGAGACCCAGTACTTC; CDR3 protein: CSVDAGGETQYF
D gene: -; J gene: TRBJ1-1; V gene: TRBV20-1; clone size: -; CDR3 DNA: TGCAGTGCTAGTTACCAGACTGAAGCTTTCTTT; CDR3 protein: CSASYQTEAFF
D gene: -; J gene: TRBJ1-1; V gene: TRBV5-4; clone size: -; CDR3 DNA: TGTGCCAGCAGCTTTACTGCCTACACTGAAGCTTTCTTT; CDR3 protein: CASSFTAYTEAFF
D gene: -; J gene: TRBJ2-5; V gene: TRBV9; clone size: -; CDR3 DNA: TGTGCCAGCAGCGTAGTAGGGGATGGGGAGACCCAGTACTTC; CDR3 protein: CASSVVGDGETQYF
D gene: -; J gene: TRBJ1-3; V gene: TRBV28; clone size: -; CDR3 DNA: TGTGCCAGCAGTTTATCGTTTCCCGGGTACGGGTTAAACACCATATATTTT; CDR3 protein: CASSLSFPGYGLNTIYF
D gene: TRBD2; J gene: TRBJ2-1; V gene: TRBV29-1; clone size: -; CDR3 DNA: TGCAGCGGTACTAGCGGGAGTTATAATGAGCAGTTCTTC; CDR3 protein: CSGTSGSYNEQFF
D gene: TRBD2; J gene: TRBJ2-3; V gene: TRBV6-1; clone size: -; CDR3 DNA: TGTGCCAGCAGTGAGACTAGCGGGTGGGGCACAGATACGCAGTATTTT; CDR3 protein: CASSETSGWGTDTQYF
D gene: -; J gene: TRBJ2-7; V gene: TRBV18; clone size: -; CDR3 DNA: TGTGCCAGCTCACCAATGGTCCTCGGGGAGCAGTACTTC; CDR3 protein: CASSPMVLGEQYF
D gene: -; J gene: TRBJ1-1; V gene: TRBV11-2; clone size: -; CDR3 DNA: TGTGCCAGCAGCCCTAGCATGGGAATGGCTTTCTTT; CDR3 protein: CASSPSMGMAFF
D gene: -; J gene: TRBJ1-1; V gene: TRBV4-3; clone size: -; CDR3 DNA: TGCGCCAGCAGCCAAGGGGCCTGGGCTTTCTTT; CDR3 protein: CASSQGAWAFF
D gene: TRBD1; J gene: TRBJ1-1; V gene: TRBV27; clone size: -; CDR3 DNA: TGTGCCAGCGCCTGGGACAGGGGGCGAACTGAAGCTTTCTTT; CDR3 protein: CASAWDRGRTEAFF
D gene: -; J gene: TRBJ2-7; V gene: TRBV2; clone size: -; CDR3 DNA: TGTGCCAGCAGTGGGGACTCCTACTCCTACGAGCAGTACTTC; CDR3 protein: CASSGDSYSYEQYF
D gene: -; J gene: TRBJ1-2; V gene: TRBV2; clone size: -; CDR3 DNA: TGTGCCAGCAGAAGCAGGGAGGCCTATGGCTACACCTTC; CDR3 protein: CASRSREAYGYTF
D gene: TRBD1; J gene: TRBJ1-1; V gene: TRBV5-1; clone size: -; CDR3 DNA: TGCGCCAGCAGCTTGGATGGGACAGGGGGATGGACTGAAGCTTTCTTT; CDR3 protein: CASSLDGTGGWTEAFF
D gene: TRBD2; J gene: TRBJ2-3; V gene: TRBV30; clone size: -; CDR3 DNA: TGTGCCTGGACTAGCGGGAGATTGGATACGCAGTATTTT; CDR3 protein: CAWTSGRLDTQYF
D gene: TRBD1; J gene: TRBJ1-1; V gene: TRBV29-1; clone size: few; CDR3 DNA: TGCAGCCATGGGGGACAGGGGAACACTGAAGCTTTCTTT; CDR3 protein: CSHGGQGNTEAFF
D gene: -; J gene: TRBJ2-7; V gene: TRBV4-3; clone size: -; CDR3 DNA: TGCGCCAGCAGCCAAGTCCGCGCCTACGAGCAGTACTTC; CDR3 protein: CASSQVRAYEQYF
D gene: -; J gene: TRBJ1-5; V gene: TRBV13; clone size: -; CDR3 DNA: TGTGCCAGCAGCTTAGGTGTAGGGGGAAGTCAGCCCCAGCATTTT; CDR3 protein: CASSLGVGGSQPQHF
D gene: TRBD2; J gene: TRBJ2-3; V gene: TRBV2; clone size: -; CDR3 DNA: TGTGCCAGCATGGGGGGGACCAGTGATACGCAGTATTTT; CDR3 protein: CASMGGTSDTQYF
D gene: TRBD1; J gene: TRBJ2-7; V gene: TRBV29-1; clone size: -; CDR3 DNA: TGCAGCGTTGAGGTCAGGGGGCCGAACGAGCAGTACTTC; CDR3 protein: CSVEVRGPNEQYF
D gene: -; J gene: TRBJ1-5; V gene: TRBV28; clone size: -; CDR3 DNA: TGTGCCAGCCAACCCGCGGCCGGGATATACAATCAGCCCCAGCATTTT; CDR3 protein: CASQPAAGIYNQPQHF
D gene: TRBD1; J gene: TRBJ1-5; V gene: TRBV10-3; clone size: -; CDR3 DNA: TGTGCCATCAGTGAAGGATTGGGACAGGGGGCGCGGGGGTCCGGGCAGCCCCAGCATTTT; CDR3 protein: CAISEGLGQGARGSGQPQHF
D gene: TRBD1; J gene: TRBJ2-3; V gene: TRBV7-9; clone size: -; CDR3 DNA: TGTGCCAGCAGCTTAAGACAGGGGTCAGATACGCAGTATTTT; CDR3 protein: CASSLRQGSDTQYF
D gene: -; J gene: TRBJ2-2; V gene: TRBV29-1; clone size: -; CDR3 DNA: TGCAGCGTTGAAGTTAGGGGGAATCACGGGGAGCTGTTTTTT; CDR3 protein: CSVEVRGNHGELFF
D gene: -; J gene: TRBJ1-1; V gene: TRBV27; clone size: -; CDR3 DNA: TGTGCCAGCAGTTTACTAGCCGGGACACGGACTGAAGCTTTCTTT; CDR3 protein: CASSLLAGTRTEAFF
D gene: TRBD2; J gene: TRBJ2-3; V gene: TRBV9; clone size: -; CDR3 DNA: TGTGCCAGCAGCCCAATCAGACTAGCGGGACGACTAGATACGCAGTATTTT; CDR3 protein: CASSPIRLAGRLDTQYF
D gene: -; J gene: TRBJ2-1; V gene: TRBV5-4; clone size: -; CDR3 DNA: TGTGCCAGCAGCTTGGAGGGACTCTCCTACAATGAGCAGTTCTTC; CDR3 protein: CASSLEGLSYNEQFF
D gene: TRBD2; J gene: TRBJ2-7; V gene: TRBV11-3; clone size: -; CDR3 DNA: TGTGCCAGCAGCTATGAGGGAGGGCCTCCCTACGAGCAGTACTTC; CDR3 protein: CASSYEGGPPYEQYF
D gene: TRBD1; J gene: TRBJ2-2; V gene: TRBV9; clone size: -; CDR3 DNA: TGTGCCAGCAGCGGATGGACAGGGAGCACCGGGGAGCTGTTTTTT; CDR3 protein: CASSGWTGSTGELFF
D gene: TRBD1; J gene: TRBJ1-3; V gene: TRBV28; clone size: -; CDR3 DNA: TGTGCCAGCAGGCTAAGACAGGGGGCGCGGGGAAACACCATATATTTT; CDR3 protein: CASRLRQGARGNTIYF
D gene: TRBD2; J gene: TRBJ2-2; V gene: TRBV5-4; clone size: -; CDR3 DNA: TGTGCCAGCAGCTTGGGGACTAGCGGAAACACCGGGGAGCTGTTTTTT; CDR3 protein: CASSLGTSGNTGELFF
D gene: TRBD1; J gene: TRBJ2-7; V gene: TRBV7-2; clone size: -; CDR3 DNA: TGTGCCAGCAGCTGGGGACAGGGTTACTACGAGCAGTACTTC; CDR3 protein: CASSWGQGYYEQYF
D gene: -; J gene: TRBJ1-4; V gene: TRBV5-1; clone size: -; CDR3 DNA: TGCGCCAGCAGCTTGTCAACAGCAACCGAAAAACTGTTTTTT; CDR3 protein: CASSLSTATEKLFF
D gene: -; J gene: TRBJ2-2; V gene: TRBV5-1; clone size: -; CDR3 DNA: TGCGCCAGCAGCTTTTTCGACGGGGCCGGGGAGCTGTTTTTT; CDR3 protein: CASSFFDGAGELFF
D gene: TRBD2; J gene: TRBJ2-7; V gene: TRBV18; clone size: -; CDR3 DNA: TGTGCCAGCTCACCACCAATTGGAAAGGGAGGGTCTTACGAGCAGTACTTC; CDR3 protein: CASSPPIGKGGSYEQYF
D gene: TRBD1; J gene: TRBJ1-1; V gene: TRBV6-1; clone size: -; CDR3 DNA: TGTGCCAGCAGTGTCAGGACAGGGTACACTGAAGCTTTCTTT; CDR3 protein: CASSVRTGYTEAFF
D gene: -; J gene: TRBJ2-7; V gene: TRBV13; clone size: once; CDR3 DNA: TGTGCCAGCAGCCTTGAGGACGAGCAGTACTTC; CDR3 protein: CASSLEDEQYF
D gene: -; J gene: TRBJ1-1; V gene: TRBV10-2; clone size: -; CDR3 DNA: TGCGCCAGCACCGCTACCTCCCAGGGTGAAGAAGCTTTCTTT; CDR3 protein: CASTATSQGEEAFF
D gene: TRBD2; J gene: TRBJ2-3; V gene: TRBV4-1; clone size: -; CDR3 DNA: TGCGCCAGCAGCCAAGATTATTTTAGGCGGGAGGTGGGCACAGATACGCAGTATTTT; CDR3 protein: CASSQDYFRREVGTDTQYF